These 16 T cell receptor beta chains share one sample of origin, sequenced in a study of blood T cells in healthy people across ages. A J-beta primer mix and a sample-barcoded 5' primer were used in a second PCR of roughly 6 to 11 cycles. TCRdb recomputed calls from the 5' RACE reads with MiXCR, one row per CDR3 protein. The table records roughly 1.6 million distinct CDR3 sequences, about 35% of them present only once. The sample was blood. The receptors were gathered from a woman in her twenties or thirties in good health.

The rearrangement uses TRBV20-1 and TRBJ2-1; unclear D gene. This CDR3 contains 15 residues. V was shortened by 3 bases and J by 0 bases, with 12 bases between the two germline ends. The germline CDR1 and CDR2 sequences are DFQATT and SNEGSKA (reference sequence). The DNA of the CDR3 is TGCAGTGCTAGCCCTTTAGCTGTCTCCTACAATGAGCAGTTCTTC. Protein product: CSASPLAVSYNEQFF.

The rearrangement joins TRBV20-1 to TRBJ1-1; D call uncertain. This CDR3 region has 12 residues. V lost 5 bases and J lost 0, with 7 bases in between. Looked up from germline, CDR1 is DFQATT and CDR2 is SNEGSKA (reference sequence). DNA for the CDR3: TGCAGTGCTCGGAGTTTGAACACTGAAGCTTTCTTT. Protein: CSARSLNTEAFF.

DNA of the CDR3: TGCAGCGTTGAGGTTTCCGGTAGGGTCACTGAAGCTTTCTTT. Translated, it gives CSVEVSGRVTEAFF. The chain couples TRBV29-1 to TRBJ1-1, with D uncertain. Trimming took off 3 bases at V and 4 bases at J, with 15 bases between the two ends. The V gene's germline CDR1 is SQVTM and CDR2 ANQGSEA. This CDR3 spans 14 amino acids.

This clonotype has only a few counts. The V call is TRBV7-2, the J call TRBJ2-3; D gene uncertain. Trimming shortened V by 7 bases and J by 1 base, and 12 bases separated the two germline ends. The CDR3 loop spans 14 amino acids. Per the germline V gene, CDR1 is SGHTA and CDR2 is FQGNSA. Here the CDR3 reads CASTRILGTDTQYF. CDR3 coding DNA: TGTGCCAGCACCCGGATTTTGGGCACAGATACGCAGTATTTT. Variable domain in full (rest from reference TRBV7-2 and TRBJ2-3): GAGVSQSPSNKVTEKGKDVELRCDPISGHTALYWYRQSLGQGLEFLIYFQGNSAPDKSGLPSDRFSAERTGGSVSTLTIQRTQQEDSAVYLCASTRILGTDTQYFGPGTRLTVL.

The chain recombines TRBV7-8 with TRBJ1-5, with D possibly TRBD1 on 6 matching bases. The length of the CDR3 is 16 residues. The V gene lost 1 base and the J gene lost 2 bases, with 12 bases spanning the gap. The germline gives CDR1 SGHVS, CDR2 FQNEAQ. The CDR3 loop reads CASSLGVGQRNQPQHF. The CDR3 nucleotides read TGTGCCAGCAGCTTAGGGGTTGGACAGCGCAATCAGCCCCAGCATTTT.

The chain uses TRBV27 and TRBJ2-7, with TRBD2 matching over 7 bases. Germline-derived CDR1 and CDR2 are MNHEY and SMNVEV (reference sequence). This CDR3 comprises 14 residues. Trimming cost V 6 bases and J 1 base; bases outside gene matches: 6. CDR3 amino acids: CASSDSGASYEQYF. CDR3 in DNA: TGTGCCAGCAGCGACAGCGGGGCATCCTACGAGCAGTACTTC.

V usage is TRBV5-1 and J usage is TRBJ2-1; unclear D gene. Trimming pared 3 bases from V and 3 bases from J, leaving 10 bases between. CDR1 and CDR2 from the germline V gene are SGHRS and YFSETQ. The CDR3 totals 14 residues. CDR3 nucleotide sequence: TGCGCCAGCAGCTCGTTGGACCTCTACAATGAGCAGTTCTTC. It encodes CASSSLDLYNEQFF.

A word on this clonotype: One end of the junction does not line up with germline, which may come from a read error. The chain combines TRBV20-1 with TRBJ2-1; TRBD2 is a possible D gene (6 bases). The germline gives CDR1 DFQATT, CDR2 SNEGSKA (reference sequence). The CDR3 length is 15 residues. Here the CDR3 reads CGARPSDSSYNEQFF. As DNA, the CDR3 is TGCGGTGCTAGACCTAGCGACAGCTCCTACAATGAGCAGTTCTTC.

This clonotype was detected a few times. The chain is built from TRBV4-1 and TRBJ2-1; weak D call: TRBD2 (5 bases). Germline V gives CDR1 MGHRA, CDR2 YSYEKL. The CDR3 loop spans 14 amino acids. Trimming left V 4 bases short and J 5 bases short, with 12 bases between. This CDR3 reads CASSPYTGDNEQFF. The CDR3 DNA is TGCGCCAGCAGCCCCTATACCGGGGACAATGAGCAGTTCTTC.

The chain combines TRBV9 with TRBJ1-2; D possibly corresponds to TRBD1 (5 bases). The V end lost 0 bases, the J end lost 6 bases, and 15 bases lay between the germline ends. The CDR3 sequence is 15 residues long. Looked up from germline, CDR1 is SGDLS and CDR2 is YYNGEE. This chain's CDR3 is CASSVGGGRVDGYTF. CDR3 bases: TGTGCCAGCAGCGTAGGTGGTGGCAGGGTCGATGGCTACACCTTC.

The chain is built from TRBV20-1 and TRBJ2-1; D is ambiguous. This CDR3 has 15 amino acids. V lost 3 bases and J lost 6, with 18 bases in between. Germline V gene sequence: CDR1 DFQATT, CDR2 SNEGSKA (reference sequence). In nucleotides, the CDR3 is TGCAGTGCTAGTGTGAGTGGCGTAGGACGCAATGAGCAGTTCTTC. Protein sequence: CSASVSGVGRNEQFF.

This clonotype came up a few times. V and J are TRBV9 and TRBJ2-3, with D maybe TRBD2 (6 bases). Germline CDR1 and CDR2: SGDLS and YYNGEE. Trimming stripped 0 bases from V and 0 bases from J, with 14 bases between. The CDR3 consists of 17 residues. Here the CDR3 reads CASSVGGAHRSTDTQYF. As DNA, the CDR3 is TGTGCCAGCAGCGTAGGCGGGGCGCATAGGAGCACAGATACGCAGTATTTT.

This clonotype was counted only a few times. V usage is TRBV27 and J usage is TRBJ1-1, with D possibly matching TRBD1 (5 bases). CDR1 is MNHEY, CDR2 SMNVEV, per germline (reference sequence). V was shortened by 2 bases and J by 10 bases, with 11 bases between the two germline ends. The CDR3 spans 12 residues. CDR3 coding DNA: TGTGCCAGCAGTTTAGCTGGGGGTGGAGCTTTCTTT. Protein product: CASSLAGGGAFF.

CDR3 residues: CASSLSVTGGSSYEQYF. The CDR3 DNA reads as TGTGCCAGCAGTTTATCGGTTACGGGAGGCAGCTCCTACGAGCAGTACTTC. This chain connects TRBV28 to TRBJ2-7; 7 nucleotides line up with TRBD2. Germline loops: CDR1 MDHEN, CDR2 SYDVKM. The length of the CDR3 is 17 residues. V shed 1 base and J 0 bases; nucleotides not matched to a gene: 9.

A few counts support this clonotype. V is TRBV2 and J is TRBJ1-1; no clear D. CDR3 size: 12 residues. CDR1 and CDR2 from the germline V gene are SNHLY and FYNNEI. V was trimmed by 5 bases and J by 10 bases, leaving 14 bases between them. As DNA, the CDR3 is TGTGCCAGCAGTCCCATTGGAGCTGGAGCTTTCTTT. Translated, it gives CASSPIGAGAFF.

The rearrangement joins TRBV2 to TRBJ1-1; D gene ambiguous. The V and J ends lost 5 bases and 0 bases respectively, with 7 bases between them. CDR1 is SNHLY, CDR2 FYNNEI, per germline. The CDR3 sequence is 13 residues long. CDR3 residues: CASSMHVNTEAFF. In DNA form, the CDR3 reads TGTGCCAGCAGTATGCACGTGAACACTGAAGCTTTCTTT.